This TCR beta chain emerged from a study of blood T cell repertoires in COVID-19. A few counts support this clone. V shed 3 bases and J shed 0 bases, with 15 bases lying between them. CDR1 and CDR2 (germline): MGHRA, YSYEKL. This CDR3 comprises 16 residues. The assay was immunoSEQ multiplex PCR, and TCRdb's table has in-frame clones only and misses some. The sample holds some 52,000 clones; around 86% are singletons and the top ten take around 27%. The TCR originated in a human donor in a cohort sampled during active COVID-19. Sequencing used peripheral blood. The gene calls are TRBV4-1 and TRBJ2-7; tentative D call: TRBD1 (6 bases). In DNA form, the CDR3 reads TGCGCCAGCAGCCACATGCCGGGACACCCCTCCTACGAGCAGTACTTC. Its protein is CASSHMPGHPSYEQYF.